The T cell receptor (beta chain) described here comes from a study of somatic mutations in cytotoxic T cells in rheumatoid arthritis. CD4+ cells and CD8+ cells were each obtained through positive magnetic bead selection, and their purity was assessed by flow cytometry. TCRdb keeps only in-frame clones here, not all; method: immunoSEQ multiplex PCR. The sample has about 10,000 clones, 90% to 95% seen once. The germline gives CDR1 MNHEY, CDR2 SMNVEV (reference sequence). This CDR3 comprises 16 residues. The V end lost 3 bases, the J end lost 0 bases, and 15 bases lay between the germline ends. The clonotype originates from a woman younger than 35 with rheumatoid arthritis. V and J are TRBV27 and TRBJ2-7, with a weak D call TRBD2 (6 bases). The sequenced sample consisted of CD8+ T cells sorted from blood. The chain's CDR3 is CASSFGSGEISYEQYF. Here the CDR3 DNA reads TGTGCCAGCAGTTTTGGATCGGGGGAGATCTCCTACGAGCAGTACTTC.